This T cell receptor beta chain was identified during a study of T cell changes during pregnancy in multiple sclerosis. This clone was seen a handful of times. V lost 1 base and J lost 2; bases outside the gene matches: 6. CDR1 is SGHAT and CDR2 is FQNNGV in the germline V gene. This CDR3 has 16 amino acids. Assay used: immunoSEQ multiplex PCR; TCRdb lists only in-frame clones, some missing. Here the sample spans roughly 93,000 clones, about 90% being singletons. The TCR comes from a female donor in good health, enrolled as a control in a pregnancy study. The chain combines TRBV11-2 with TRBJ2-7, with 9 bases aligning to TRBD2. The sample consisted of peripheral blood, taken after pregnancy. The CDR3 coding sequence is TGTGCCAGCAGCTTAGCCCACGGACTAGCGACCTACGAGCAGTACTTC. This sequence encodes CASSLAHGLATYEQYF.